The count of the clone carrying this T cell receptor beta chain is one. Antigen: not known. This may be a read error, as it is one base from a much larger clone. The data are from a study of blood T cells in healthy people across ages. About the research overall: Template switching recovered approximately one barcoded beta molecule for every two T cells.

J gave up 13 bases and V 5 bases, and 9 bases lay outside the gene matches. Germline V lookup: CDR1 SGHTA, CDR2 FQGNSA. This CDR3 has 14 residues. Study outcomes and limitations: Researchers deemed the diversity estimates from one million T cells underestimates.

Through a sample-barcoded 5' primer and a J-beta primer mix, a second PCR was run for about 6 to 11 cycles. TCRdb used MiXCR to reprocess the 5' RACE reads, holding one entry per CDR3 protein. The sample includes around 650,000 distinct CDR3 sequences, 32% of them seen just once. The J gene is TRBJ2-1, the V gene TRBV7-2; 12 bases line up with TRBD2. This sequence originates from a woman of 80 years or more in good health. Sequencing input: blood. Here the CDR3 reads CASSASGGGETQFF. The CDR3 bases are TGTGCCAGCAGCGCTAGCGGGGGGGGAGAGACCCAGTTCTTC.